A single sample gave rise to the 32 T cell receptor beta chains below, sequenced in a study of blood T cell repertoires in COVID-19. Assay: immunoSEQ multiplex PCR; the TCRdb copy retains only in-frame clones and omits some. In the table there are some 140,000 clones, approximately 80% of which are singletons. Input material: peripheral blood. These receptors were collected from a man in his 60s who had recovered from COVID-19.

This chain links TRBV28 with TRBJ1-2; 8 bases are shared with TRBD1. With 6 bases clipped from V and 6 bases from J, the junction kept 3 bases outside the gene matches. The CDR3 length is 12 residues. Per germline, CDR1 MDHEN and CDR2 SYDVKM. The chain's CDR3 is CASRLTGDGYTF. Written as DNA, the CDR3 is TGTGCCAGCAGGCTGACAGGGGATGGCTACACCTTC.

This clone was found a few times. V and J are TRBV10-1 and TRBJ2-7; 8 bases are shared with TRBD1. CDR1 and CDR2 from the germline V gene are WNHNN and SYGVQD (reference sequence). The CDR3 has 14 amino acids. Unmatched junction bases numbered 2, after V lost 1 base and J lost 3 bases. The CDR3 spells CASSEYRGNYEQYF. CDR3 nucleotides: TGCGCCAGCAGTGAGTACAGGGGGAACTACGAGCAGTACTTC.

The CDR3 spells CASSSGTGGDQPQHF. CDR3 sequence (DNA): TGTGCCAGCAGCTCCGGGACAGGGGGCGATCAGCCCCAGCATTTT. The gene calls are TRBV11-2 and TRBJ1-5, with 12 bases fitting TRBD1. CDR3 size: 15 residues. Germline loops: CDR1 SGHAT, CDR2 FQNNGV. With 4 bases clipped from V and 5 bases from J, the junction kept 3 bases outside the gene matches.

This chain joins TRBV28 and TRBJ2-5; 7 positions match TRBD2. The CDR3 sequence is 14 residues long. J gave up 4 bases and V 4 bases, and 6 bases lay outside the gene matches. CDR1 is MDHEN, CDR2 SYDVKM, per germline. The CDR3 region is CASSSSGGGETQYF. CDR3 coding DNA: TGTGCCAGCAGTTCCTCGGGGGGAGGAGAGACCCAGTACTTC.

CDR3 amino acids: CASSSRGGRTPTDTQYF. Here the CDR3 DNA reads TGTGCCAGCAGCTCGCGGGGGGGCCGAACCCCCACAGATACGCAGTATTTT. The chain carries TRBV11-2 and TRBJ2-3, with 9 positions matching TRBD2. Per germline, CDR1 SGHAT and CDR2 FQNNGV. This CDR3 contains 17 residues. V dropped 4 bases and J dropped 2; count of bases not matched to a gene: 10.

This chain joins TRBV2 and TRBJ1-2, with D maybe TRBD1 (5 bases). The CDR3 loop spans 13 amino acids. Trimming took off 6 bases at V and 8 bases at J, with 16 bases between the two ends. In germline, CDR1 is SNHLY, CDR2 FYNNEI. Here the CDR3 reads CASRSQGVGGYTF. The CDR3 region has the DNA TGTGCCAGCAGGTCCCAGGGTGTTGGGGGCTACACCTTC.

This sequence joins TRBV28 and TRBJ1-4, with TRBD1 as a possible D gene (5 bases). V was trimmed by 6 bases and J by 0 bases, leaving 17 bases between them. This CDR3 comprises 17 residues. CDR1 MDHEN and CDR2 SYDVKM come from the germline V gene. The CDR3, as DNA: TGTGCCAGCAGCCCGTGGGGCGGTATTGCAACTAATGAAAAACTGTTTTTT. Protein product: CASSPWGGIATNEKLFF.

This chain connects TRBV28 to TRBJ2-2; 8 bases are shared with TRBD2. Germline V CDR1 and CDR2: MDHEN, SYDVKM. V lost 1 base, J lost 4 bases, and 11 bases stayed unmatched. The CDR3 has 18 residues. The CDR3 DNA reads TGTGCCAGCAGTTTATCCCCCAGCGGGGGACTCCGCACCGGGGAGCTGTTTTTT. Its translation: CASSLSPSGGLRTGELFF.

The chain combines TRBV11-1 with TRBJ2-7; D ambiguous. Looked up from germline, CDR1 is SGHAT and CDR2 is FQDESV (reference sequence). The CDR3 contains 12 residues. Trimming cost V 3 bases and J 4 bases, with 7 bases left between them. CDR3 sequence (DNA): TGTGCCAGCAGCTTCTCGTCGTACGAGCAGTACTTC. Translated: CASSFSSYEQYF. Based on the CDR3 plus reference TRBV11-1 and TRBJ2-7, the full variable domain is EAEVAQSPRYKITEKSQAVAFWCDPISGHATLYWYRQILGQGPELLVQFQDESVVDDSQLPKDRFSAERLKGVDSTLKIQPAELGDSAMYLCASSFSSYEQYFGPGTRLTVT.

The V call is TRBV6-5, the J call TRBJ2-7; 9 bases agree with TRBD1. This CDR3 comprises 15 residues. V lost 5 bases and J lost 3; bases outside the gene matches: 8. Germline V gene lookup returns CDR1 MNHEY and CDR2 SVGAGI. CDR3 sequence: CASSSGTGKVYEQYF. CDR3 bases: TGTGCCAGCAGTAGCGGGACAGGGAAAGTCTACGAGCAGTACTTC.

The chain carries TRBV29-1 and TRBJ2-2; 9 bases align to TRBD2. Germline loops: CDR1 SQVTM, CDR2 ANQGSEA. The CDR3 sequence is 12 residues long. The ends lost 7 bases at V and 7 bases at J; junction bases unmatched: 4. The CDR3, as DNA: TGCAGCGCCGGACTAGCGTACGGGGAGCTGTTTTTT. Its translation is CSAGLAYGELFF.

There are a few counts of this clone. The chain carries TRBV4-2 and TRBJ1-2; maybe TRBD1 (6 bases). Germline CDR1 LGHNA, CDR2 YNFKEQ. The CDR3 length is 17 residues. The ends were cut back, 3 bases at V and 4 bases at J, with 21 bases in the middle. The CDR3 region is CASSQTPSTTGSYGYTF. The CDR3 DNA is TGTGCCAGCAGCCAGACCCCATCTACGACAGGTTCCTATGGCTACACCTTC.

This chain links TRBV20-1 with TRBJ2-5; D uncertain. V shed 3 bases and J shed 4 bases, with 9 bases lying between them. The CDR3 is made up of 12 amino acids. CDR1 is DFQATT and CDR2 is SNEGSKA in the germline V gene (reference sequence). CDR3: CSASPTGETQYF. In nucleotides, the CDR3 is TGCAGTGCTAGTCCAACCGGAGAGACCCAGTACTTC.

The chain has TRBV5-1 and TRBJ2-1; 9 bases align to TRBD1. The germline CDR1 and CDR2 sequences are SGHRS and YFSETQ. This CDR3 is built from 12 residues. With 0 bases clipped from V and 12 bases from J, the junction kept 1 base outside the gene matches. The CDR3 sequence is CASSLEQGAQFF. The CDR3 DNA sequence: TGCGCCAGCAGCTTGGAACAGGGGGCGCAGTTCTTC.

The chain joins TRBV3-1 (or the pseudogene TRBV3-2) to TRBJ2-2, with a weak D call TRBD1 (5 bases). Germline assignment: CDR1 LGHDT and CDR2 YNNKEL (reference sequence). V was cut by 1 base and J by 6 bases, with 9 bases left in between. The CDR3 has 14 amino acids. The CDR3 loop is CASSQVGAAGELFF. In DNA, the CDR3 is TGTGCCAGCAGCCAAGTTGGGGCGGCCGGGGAGCTGTTTTTT.

The genes are TRBV2 and TRBJ2-1; the match to TRBD2 covers 8 bases. Germline V lookup: CDR1 SNHLY, CDR2 FYNNEI. The CDR3 consists of 19 residues. The ends lost 4 bases at V and 6 bases at J; junction bases unmatched: 20. The CDR3 DNA reads as TGTGCCAGCAGTGGGGCAGAACCTAAGCCGGGACTAGACCCCAATGAGCAGTTCTTC. This sequence encodes CASSGAEPKPGLDPNEQFF.

The chain recombines TRBV5-5 with TRBJ1-2; the D is unclear. The germline V gene has CDR1 SGHKS and CDR2 YYEKEE (reference sequence). The germline V and J ends were trimmed by 3 bases and 0 bases, with 6 bases remaining between them. This CDR3 is 13 amino acids long. CDR3 coding DNA: TGTGCCAGCAGCTCGAGGTCTAACTATGGCTACACCTTC. This codes for CASSSRSNYGYTF.

In nucleotides, the CDR3 is TGTGCCAGCAGCCTAACACAGGGGCAGGTGGAGACCCAGTACTTC. This translates into CASSLTQGQVETQYF. The rearrangement uses TRBV7-9 and TRBJ2-5; the match to TRBD1 covers 7 bases. CDR1 and CDR2 from the germline V gene are SEHNR and FQNEAQ (reference sequence). The J segment lost 5 bases and the V segment lost 5 bases, leaving 11 bases of the junction unmatched. The CDR3 runs to 15 residues.

V and J are TRBV18 and TRBJ1-2; 10 bases are a match to TRBD1. CDR3 length: 13 amino acids. Per germline, CDR1 KGHSH and CDR2 LQKENI. The V segment lost 8 bases and the J segment 4 bases; nucleotides outside the gene matches: 4. The CDR3 coding sequence is TGTGCCAGCACAGGGGACAGGGGCTATGGCTACACCTTC. This sequence encodes CASTGDRGYGYTF.

The rearrangement joins TRBV6-5 to TRBJ1-3; D not resolved. The CDR3 is made up of 15 amino acids. Trimming cost V 6 bases and J 5 bases, with 17 bases left between them. The germline V gene encodes CDR1 MNHEY and CDR2 SVGAGI. The CDR3 DNA reads as TGTGCCAGCAGCCGGACCCAACCGGGGAGAAACACCATATATTTT. Residues: CASSRTQPGRNTIYF.

This clone was seen a few times. This chain joins TRBV11-2 and TRBJ2-7; 7 nucleotides align to TRBD1. The V gene end was trimmed by 5 bases and the J gene end by 2 bases; junction bases not matched to a gene: 9. Germline CDR1 and CDR2: SGHAT and FQNNGV. CDR3 length equals 15 residues. The CDR3 protein is CASSPTRTGPYEQYF. For the CDR3, the DNA is TGTGCCAGCAGCCCCACCCGGACAGGACCCTACGAGCAGTACTTC.

The chain employs TRBV19 and TRBJ2-7; D may be TRBD1 (6 bases). The length of the CDR3 is 15 residues. Trimming shortened V by 8 bases and J by 7 bases, and 24 bases separated the two germline ends. The germline gives CDR1 LNHDA, CDR2 SQIVND (reference sequence). The CDR3 nucleotides read TGTGCCAGTGCTTTCCGGGACACTTTCGCTTCGGAGCAGTACTTC. Its translation is CASAFRDTFASEQYF.

As for this clone: An end of the junction differs from the germline gene, which may be a read error. The chain couples TRBV7-2 to TRBJ2-1; tentatively, D is TRBD2 (7 bases). Germline V gene lookup returns CDR1 SGHTA and CDR2 FQGNSA. The CDR3 spans 14 residues. The CDR3, as DNA: TGTGCCACCAGCACGGGGGGCCATCACAATGAGCAGTTCTTC. It specifies CATSTGGHHNEQFF.

This chain connects TRBV7-2 to TRBJ2-1, with 9 bases identical to TRBD1. Germline V gene data show CDR1 as SGHTA and CDR2 as FQGNSA. The CDR3 totals 15 residues. Trimming at V came to 3 bases and at J to 0 bases, leaving 0 bases not matched to a gene. The DNA for the CDR3 is TGTGCCAGCAGCTTGGGACAGGGCTCCTACAATGAGCAGTTCTTC. As protein: CASSLGQGSYNEQFF.

This chain uses TRBV6-2 or TRBV6-3 with TRBJ2-7; D might be TRBD2 (7 bases). The V gene's germline CDR1 is MNHEY and CDR2 SVGEGT. CDR3 length equals 15 residues. V was shortened by 5 bases and J by 1 base, with 15 bases between the two germline ends. The CDR3 region has the DNA TGTGCCAGCAGTACCGGGGGGCCTACTTCCTACGAGCAGTACTTC. This encodes CASSTGGPTSYEQYF.

This clone was found a few times. The chain carries TRBV7-2 and TRBJ1-5, with D possibly being TRBD1 (6 bases). Per the germline V gene, CDR1 is SGHTA and CDR2 is FQGNSA. This CDR3 is 13 amino acids long. V was shortened by 4 bases and J by 6 bases, with 10 bases between the two germline ends. DNA of the CDR3: TGTGCCAGCAGCTCTCAGGGGACTCAGCCCCAGCATTTT. Protein product: CASSSQGTQPQHF. The full variable domain, in which reference TRBV7-2 and TRBJ1-5 provide the parts outside the CDR3, is GAGVSQSPSNKVTEKGKDVELRCDPISGHTALYWYRQSLGQGLEFLIYFQGNSAPDKSGLPSDRFSAERTGGSVSTLTIQRTQQEDSAVYLCASSSQGTQPQHFGDGTRLSIL.

The chain joins TRBV6-5 to TRBJ1-3; D remains ambiguous. Germline CDR1 reads MNHEY; CDR2 reads SVGAGI. The CDR3 spans 16 residues. The germline V and J ends were trimmed by 0 bases and 0 bases, with 9 bases remaining between them. This CDR3 reads CASSYSKPVSGNTIYF. The CDR3 DNA reads TGTGCCAGCAGTTACTCGAAACCAGTCTCTGGAAACACCATATATTTT.

The rearrangement uses TRBV15 and TRBJ2-1; 11 nucleotides align to TRBD2. Germline V gives CDR1 LNHNV, CDR2 YYDKDF (reference sequence). Trimming cost V 3 bases and J 8 bases; bases outside gene matches: 9. The CDR3 contains 16 residues. The CDR3 DNA follows: TGTGCCACCAGCAGGGGTAGCGGGGGGGCCCGTCATGAGCAGTTCTTC. Its protein is CATSRGSGGARHEQFF.

V is TRBV21-1 and J is TRBJ1-6; the DNA was not used to check the table's D call, TRBD1. TRBV21-1 is flagged as a pseudogene. The CDR3 sequence is 19 residues long. The CDR3 DNA follows: TGTGCCAGCACCCAAGGGGGCCAGGGGTGCTTCTCCTATAATTCACCCCTCCACTTT. Its translation is CASTQGGQGCFSYNSPLHF.

The chain couples TRBV5-4 to TRBJ2-5; TRBD1 matches 8 bases. The CDR3 covers 14 residues. Germline V gives CDR1 SGHNT, CDR2 YYREEE (reference sequence). Losses at the gene ends were 4 bases for V and 5 bases for J; bases not matched to a gene: 7. This CDR3 reads CASSHRTGLETQYF. CDR3 nucleotides: TGTGCCAGCAGCCACCGGACAGGGTTGGAGACCCAGTACTTC.

The chain couples TRBV5-3 to TRBJ1-2, with no clear D. TRBV5-3 is an ORF, and what it does is uncertain. This CDR3 has 13 residues. V lost 4 bases and J 1 base, leaving 8 bases between the germline ends. DNA for the CDR3: TGTGCCAGAAGCCCTGGACTTAACTATGGCTACACCTTC. Amino acid sequence: CARSPGLNYGYTF.

The CDR3 loop reads CASSETSGEPYEQYF. For the CDR3, the DNA is TGTGCCAGCAGCGAGACTAGCGGGGAGCCCTACGAGCAGTACTTC. The chain has TRBV11-2 and TRBJ2-7; 11 nucleotides agree with TRBD2. Germline CDR1 is SGHAT and CDR2 is FQNNGV. The J segment lost 2 bases and the V segment lost 5 bases, leaving 5 bases of the junction unmatched. This CDR3 contains 15 residues. The full variable domain, in which reference TRBV11-2 and TRBJ2-7 provide the parts outside the CDR3, is EAGVAQSPRYKIIEKRQSVAFWCNPISGHATLYWYQQILGQGPKLLIQFQNNGVVDDSQLPKDRFSAERLKGVDSTLKIQPAKLEDSAVYLCASSETSGEPYEQYFGPGTRLTVT.